The clone carrying this T cell receptor beta chain has just a few counts. The data stem from a study of graft-versus-host responses after intestinal transplantation. For the study at large: Isolated intestinal, liver-intestinal, or multivisceral transplants had been given to the recipients. Study-wide results and limits: In patients with graft-donor T cell macrochimerism, allograft graft-versus-host to host-versus-graft clonal ratios were high.

Generated by immunoSEQ multiplex PCR, the TCRdb table keeps only in-frame clones and is missing some. This sample has over 20,000 clones, with about half found just once. The CDR3 is made up of 17 amino acids. J was trimmed by 1 base and V by 2 bases; bases with no gene match: 5. Germline-derived CDR1 and CDR2 are SGHDT and YYEEEE. The input for sequencing was alloreactive CD4+ T cells from a mixed lymphocyte reaction culture, taken before intestinal transplant. Subset given: CFSE-low proliferating T cells sorted from roughly six-day pre-transplant mixed lymphocyte reaction (GvH or HvG direction). The chain employs TRBV5-6 and TRBJ2-3, with 12 bases that match TRBD2. The TCR comes from a human patient who received an intestinal transplant. The CDR3 sequence: CASSFPRLAGGTDTQYF. DNA for the CDR3: TGTGCCAGCAGCTTCCCCAGACTAGCGGGGGGCACAGATACGCAGTATTTT. The whole variable domain, filled in from reference TRBV5-6 and TRBJ2-3, reads DAGVTQSPTHLIKTRGQQVTLRCSPKSGHDTVSWYQQALGQGPQFIFQYYEEEERQRGNFPDRFSGHQFPNYSSELNVNALLLGDSALYLCASSFPRLAGGTDTQYFGPGTRLTVL.